This TCR beta chain was identified during a study of Tregs in tolerant kidney transplant recipients. The CDR3 contains 13 residues. Trimming stripped 8 bases from V and 8 bases from J, with 15 bases between. Germline CDR1 MNHNS, CDR2 SASEGT. Only in-frame clones appear in the TCRdb table, and some are missing; sequencing was by immunoSEQ multiplex PCR. In the table there are tens of thousands of clones, around nine tenths of which are singletons. On this clone itself: Its antigen is unknown.

Study findings and constraints: Tolerant patients' donor-specific Tregs expanded beyond overall Tregs, suggesting antigen-driven growth.

The V gene is TRBV6-1, the J gene TRBJ2-2, with a tentative D call TRBD2 (6 bases). The source of this sequence is a human donor who received a combined kidney and bone marrow transplant. The sample in question was CD4+ T cells from blood, obtained before the transplant. The CDR3 protein is CASGTLAVGELFF. Written as DNA, the CDR3 is TGTGCCAGCGGGACTTTAGCTGTTGGGGAGCTGTTTTTT.